A single sample gave rise to the 30 T cell receptor beta chains below, sequenced in a study of OX40 agonist ivuxolimab in advanced cancers. The data were produced by immunoSEQ multiplex PCR, yet TCRdb's version contains in-frame clones alone and is incomplete. Of 70,000 to 95,000 clones in the sample, 65% to 90% were seen once. Here the sequenced sample was CD4+ or CD8+ T cells sorted from blood, taken in a trial of the OX40 agonist ivuxolimab. Source of these receptors: an adult with an advanced solid tumor such as melanoma, head and neck, liver or kidney cancer.

V and J are TRBV18 and TRBJ1-2; D remains ambiguous. Germline V lookup: CDR1 KGHSH, CDR2 LQKENI. With 6 bases removed from V and 9 bases from J, the gap between germline ends came to 20 bases. The CDR3 contains 14 residues. The CDR3 sequence is CASSQSGPIISYTF. The CDR3 region has the DNA TGTGCCAGCTCCCAAAGCGGACCAATTATAAGCTACACCTTC.

This rearrangement joins TRBV7-3 to TRBJ2-3, with TRBD2 as a possible D gene (6 bases). The germline gives CDR1 SGHTA, CDR2 FQGTGA. The CDR3 extends over 15 amino acids. V lost 2 bases, J lost 4 bases, and 13 bases lay in between. CDR3 loop: CASSLRLGEADTQYF. As DNA, the CDR3 is TGTGCCAGCAGCTTACGGTTAGGGGAGGCAGATACGCAGTATTTT.

In its sample, this clone was seen once. This rearrangement joins TRBV28 to TRBJ2-5; D gene uncertain. The CDR3 spans 13 residues. Trimming shortened V by 10 bases and J by 5 bases, and 17 bases separated the two germline ends. In germline, CDR1 is MDHEN, CDR2 SYDVKM. CDR3 region: CATRDMARETQYF. In nucleotides, the CDR3 is TGTGCCACCAGAGACATGGCGCGCGAGACCCAGTACTTC.

Regarding this clone: This same CDR3 is encoded by further DNA sequences in the sample. V is TRBV19 and J is TRBJ2-7; the match to TRBD2 covers 8 bases. The V and J ends lost 4 bases and 3 bases, in that order; junction bases with no gene match: 2. Germline values: CDR1 LNHDA, CDR2 SQIVND (reference sequence). This CDR3 is 13 amino acids long. The CDR3 coding sequence is TGTGCCAGTAGTAGGCTAGCGGGCTACGAGCAGTACTTC. This translates into CASSRLAGYEQYF.

The chain links TRBV9 to TRBJ2-5; 7 positions agree with TRBD2. This CDR3 has 17 amino acids. Germline loops: CDR1 SGDLS, CDR2 YYNGEE. Trimming cost V 0 bases and J 1 base; bases outside gene matches: 9. CDR3 sequence reads: CASSVAPGLGAQETQYF. The CDR3 nucleotides read TGTGCCAGCAGCGTAGCTCCTGGACTAGGCGCCCAAGAGACCCAGTACTTC.

The rearrangement joins TRBV7-9 to TRBJ1-1; D is possibly TRBD1 (5 bases). Germline CDR1 and CDR2: SEHNR and FQNEAQ (reference sequence). This CDR3 comprises 13 residues. V was clipped by 9 bases and J by 5 bases, with 16 bases between them. CDR3 nucleotide sequence: TGTGCCAGTCAACTCAGGGAGAATACTGAAGCTTTCTTT. This gives the protein CASQLRENTEAFF.

CDR3 nucleotides: TGTGCCAGCAGTTTAGGTCTGGGGTTTCGCACAGATACGCAGTATTTT. Protein: CASSLGLGFRTDTQYF. V gene TRBV5-6 combines with J gene TRBJ2-3; the D is unclear. The ends were cut back, 5 bases at V and 1 base at J, with 17 bases in the middle. This CDR3 is 16 amino acids long. Looked up from germline, CDR1 is SGHDT and CDR2 is YYEEEE.

The V gene is TRBV4-2, the J gene TRBJ2-1, with D possibly matching TRBD2 (6 bases). V dropped 0 bases and J dropped 3 bases, with 15 bases sitting between them. CDR3 length equals 17 residues. Germline lookup yields CDR1 LGHNA and CDR2 YNFKEQ. CDR3 DNA sequence: TGTGCCAGCAGCCAAGACGGGTTGCGGGGCCGCTACAATGAGCAGTTCTTC. Protein sequence: CASSQDGLRGRYNEQFF.

The V call is TRBV19, the J call TRBJ2-3; the D gene is possibly TRBD1 (5 bases). V was trimmed by 6 bases and J by 2 bases, leaving 15 bases between them. This CDR3 is 15 amino acids long. The V gene's germline CDR1 is LNHDA and CDR2 SQIVND (reference sequence). In DNA, the CDR3 is TGTGCCAGTAGCGGAAGCTGGGGCCACACAGATACGCAGTATTTT. Amino acids: CASSGSWGHTDTQYF.

V gene TRBV30 combines with J gene TRBJ2-1; a possible D gene is TRBD2 (6 bases). Germline assignment: CDR1 GTSNPN and CDR2 SVGIG (reference sequence). The CDR3 is made up of 16 amino acids. Trimming left V 4 bases short and J 1 base short, with 17 bases between. The CDR3 protein is CAWTTDGAGSYNEQFF. DNA for the CDR3: TGTGCCTGGACCACTGATGGGGCGGGATCCTACAATGAGCAGTTCTTC.

This rearrangement joins TRBV19 to TRBJ2-4, with a possible D match to TRBD1 (6 bases). The CDR3 length is 15 residues. Germline V gives CDR1 LNHDA, CDR2 SQIVND (reference sequence). V lost 5 bases to trimming and J lost 4 bases, with 15 bases between them. The CDR3 region has the DNA TGTGCCAGTAGTGACCGCGACAGGCTAAAAAACATTCAGTACTTC. It encodes CASSDRDRLKNIQYF.

The rearrangement links TRBV7-7 to TRBJ2-3; 11 bases are shared with TRBD2. The V and J ends lost 5 bases and 3 bases, in that order; junction bases with no gene match: 4. The length of the CDR3 is 15 residues. From germline, CDR1 is SSHAT and CDR2 FNYEAQ (reference sequence). The CDR3 is CASSPRLAGTDTQYF. For the CDR3, the DNA is TGTGCCAGCAGCCCGCGACTAGCGGGAACAGATACGCAGTATTTT.

V is TRBV4-2 and J is TRBJ2-3; D unresolved. The V end was cut by 4 bases, the J end by 8 bases, with 13 bases between. The V gene's germline CDR1 is LGHNA and CDR2 YNFKEQ. The CDR3 sequence is 13 residues long. CDR3 bases: TGTGCCAGCAGCCCGACCCAAATTTCTACGCAGTATTTT. This translates into CASSPTQISTQYF.

This clone was recorded a few times. The chain has TRBV10-1 and TRBJ2-7; TRBD1 aligns across 9 bases. The length of the CDR3 is 14 residues. Germline assignment: CDR1 WNHNN and CDR2 SYGVQD (reference sequence). J gave up 3 bases and V 4 bases, and 4 bases lay outside the gene matches. Written as DNA, the CDR3 is TGCGCCAGCAGTGGAGGGACAGGGTTCTACGAGCAGTACTTC. This translates into CASSGGTGFYEQYF.

This clone was picked up a small number of times. The chain uses TRBV9 and TRBJ1-2; D is perhaps TRBD1 (6 bases). CDR3 length: 13 amino acids. With 0 bases removed from V and 8 bases from J, the gap between germline ends came to 11 bases. Germline V lookup: CDR1 SGDLS, CDR2 YYNGEE. This CDR3 is CASSVVGGRGYTF. Written as DNA, the CDR3 is TGTGCCAGCAGCGTAGTGGGGGGGCGCGGCTACACCTTC.

The V gene is TRBV28, the J gene TRBJ1-1; weak D call: TRBD1 (5 bases). This CDR3 region has 13 residues. The V end was cut by 2 bases, the J end by 4 bases, with 8 bases between. Germline V gene sequence: CDR1 MDHEN, CDR2 SYDVKM. This CDR3 is CASSLVRGTEAFF. The CDR3 nucleotides are TGTGCCAGCAGTTTAGTTAGGGGCACTGAAGCTTTCTTT.

The genes are TRBV6-5 and TRBJ2-1, with D perhaps matching TRBD2 (5 bases). Germline assignment: CDR1 MNHEY and CDR2 SVGAGI. V was clipped by 1 base and J by 7 bases, with 8 bases between them. This CDR3 comprises 13 residues. Here the CDR3 reads CASSYWTGNEQFF. The CDR3 DNA follows: TGTGCCAGCAGTTACTGGACGGGGAATGAGCAGTTCTTC.

This clone was observed a single time. This chain connects TRBV29-1 to TRBJ2-7; the D gene is possibly TRBD1 (5 bases). Germline CDR1 SQVTM, CDR2 ANQGSEA. This CDR3 contains 14 residues. V was clipped by 4 bases and J by 1 base, with 14 bases between them. CDR3 protein: CSVVLIGHSYEQYF. Written as DNA, the CDR3 is TGCAGCGTTGTTCTCATAGGACATTCCTACGAGCAGTACTTC.

This chain uses TRBV29-1 with TRBJ1-2; no firm D call. CDR1 and CDR2 from the germline V gene are SQVTM and ANQGSEA. The CDR3 covers 11 residues. The V end lost 5 bases, the J end lost 3 bases, and 7 bases lay between the germline ends. CDR3 sequence (DNA): TGCAGCGTTTACGGGGACTATGGCTACACCTTC. It translates to CSVYGDYGYTF.

As concerns this clone: At the DNA level, this CDR3 is encoded by other sequences in the same sample as well. The CDR3 reads CASSLTSLATDTQYF. The CDR3 coding sequence is TGTGCCAGCAGCTTAACCTCGCTAGCCACAGATACGCAGTATTTT. The chain is built from TRBV7-3 and TRBJ2-3, with a possible D match to TRBD2 (5 bases). The CDR3 has 15 amino acids. CDR1 is SGHTA, CDR2 FQGTGA, per germline. Trimming shortened V by 0 bases and J by 2 bases, and 9 bases separated the two germline ends.

This clone was counted only a few times. This chain uses TRBV2 with TRBJ2-2, with D possibly matching TRBD1 (6 bases). From germline, CDR1 is SNHLY and CDR2 FYNNEI. Trimming took off 5 bases at V and 6 bases at J, with 10 bases between the two ends. This CDR3 contains 13 residues. As DNA, the CDR3 is TGTGCCAGCAGTCCCACAGGGTCCGGGGAGCTGTTTTTT. This gives the protein CASSPTGSGELFF.

The chain carries TRBV6-5 and TRBJ1-2; D gene ambiguous. This CDR3 has 14 residues. Trimming shortened V by 5 bases and J by 1 base, and 11 bases separated the two germline ends. CDR1 MNHEY and CDR2 SVGAGI come from the germline V gene. The CDR3 DNA follows: TGTGCCAGCAGTGAAGTAATCGGTAACTATGGCTACACCTTC. Amino acids: CASSEVIGNYGYTF.

The gene calls are TRBV9 and TRBJ2-5; TRBD2 agrees at 7 bases. The CDR3 is 18 amino acids. After removal of 0 bases from V and 3 bases from J, the junction contained 14 bases not matched to a gene. Germline assignment: CDR1 SGDLS and CDR2 YYNGEE. The DNA for the CDR3 is TGTGCCAGCAGCGTAGGCGGAGGGGAGGGACGAAGTAAAGAGACCCAGTACTTC. It translates to CASSVGGGEGRSKETQYF.

This rearrangement joins TRBV5-1 to TRBJ1-3; no definite D call. The V and J ends lost 6 bases and 1 base respectively, with 11 bases between them. Germline values: CDR1 SGHRS, CDR2 YFSETQ. The CDR3 loop spans 14 amino acids. As DNA, the CDR3 is TGCGCCAGCACCCCTGGGTCTTCTGGAAACACCATATATTTT. Translating gives CASTPGSSGNTIYF.

The V gene is TRBV7-6, the J gene TRBJ2-5; 8 bases are a match to TRBD1. The assigned J gene may be wrong: the sequence end matches TRBJ2-7 better. This CDR3 has 13 amino acids. CDR1 and CDR2 from the germline V gene are SGHVS and FNYEAQ. As DNA, the CDR3 is TGTGCCAGCAGTTCGCTCACAGGGGGCGAGCAGTACTTC. It translates to CASSSLTGGEQYF.

The CDR3: CATSRVGSGPVTDTQYF. The CDR3 coding sequence is TGTGCCACCAGCAGGGTTGGGTCGGGACCAGTCACAGATACGCAGTATTTT. The chain has TRBV15 and TRBJ2-3; either TRBD1 or TRBD2 may fit D (5 bases each). Per the germline V gene, CDR1 is LNHNV and CDR2 is YYDKDF (reference sequence). V lost 3 bases to trimming and J lost 2 bases, with 18 bases between them. This CDR3 contains 17 residues.

This clone was seen once. The chain uses TRBV20-1 and TRBJ2-7; unclear D gene. This CDR3 comprises 11 residues. Germline V gives CDR1 DFQATT, CDR2 SNEGSKA (reference sequence). V dropped 5 bases and J dropped 6 bases, with 11 bases sitting between them. This CDR3 is CSAPTGLEQYF. CDR3 in DNA: TGCAGTGCTCCTACTGGGCTCGAGCAGTACTTC.

The gene calls are TRBV6-5 and TRBJ1-1, with D uncertain. The length of the CDR3 is 12 residues. Trimming cost V 8 bases and J 0 bases, with 7 bases left between them. CDR1 is MNHEY and CDR2 is SVGAGI in the germline V gene. The DNA for the CDR3 is TGTGCCAGCTGGCGGATGAACACTGAAGCTTTCTTT. It specifies CASWRMNTEAFF.

DNA of the CDR3: TGTGCCAGCAGCTTATCTGGGACGTACCAAGAGACCCAGTACTTC. Amino acid sequence: CASSLSGTYQETQYF. The genes are TRBV7-3 and TRBJ2-5; tentatively, D is TRBD1 or TRBD2 (5 bases each). The V end was cut by 2 bases, the J end by 0 bases, with 10 bases between. Germline CDR1 reads SGHTA; CDR2 reads FQGTGA. This CDR3 comprises 15 residues.

CDR3: CATSRRPTGKVLLNEQFF. DNA of the CDR3: TGTGCCACCAGCAGACGGCCTACAGGGAAAGTGTTATTAAATGAGCAGTTCTTC. The V and J genes are TRBV15 and TRBJ2-1; perhaps TRBD1 as D (6 bases). The CDR3 is 18 residues long. Trimming took 2 bases from V and 7 from J, leaving 24 bases between them. Germline-derived CDR1 and CDR2 are LNHNV and YYDKDF (reference sequence).